This T cell receptor (beta chain) was sequenced for a study of beta chain features in type 1 diabetes. Isolated RNA was reverse transcribed in full, so expressed TCRB transcripts were sequenced. Naive, central memory and regulatory T cell samples averaged roughly 3.4 million immunoSEQ reads each. Here immunoSEQ multiplex PCR was the method, and the copy in TCRdb shows in-frame clones only, minus some. Seen here are 130,000 or so clones, about a sixth observed once, and the top ten hold over 2%. Germline CDR1 is SGHTA and CDR2 is FQGNSA. V trimming: 3 bases; J trimming: 5 bases; junction bases outside the gene matches: 7. The CDR3 has 15 residues. Findings and caveats of the study: Shortening that was moderate but significant affected the TCRB CDR3s of Type 1 diabetes patients in all four CD4+ subsets. Within the patient group, naive, central memory and Treg TCRB repertoires appeared more similar to each other than within healthy donors. More deletions and fewer insertions at VDJ junctions were seen in type 1 diabetes patients.

To note about this clone: The antigen remains unidentified.

The rearrangement uses TRBV7-2 and TRBJ2-7; TRBD1 matches 10 bases. Sample: central memory CD4+ T cells from blood. The TCR originated in a man in his thirties or forties with type 1 diabetes. CDR3: CASSFLWTGGNEQYF. Written as DNA, the CDR3 is TGTGCCAGCAGCTTCCTATGGACAGGGGGTAACGAGCAGTACTTC.